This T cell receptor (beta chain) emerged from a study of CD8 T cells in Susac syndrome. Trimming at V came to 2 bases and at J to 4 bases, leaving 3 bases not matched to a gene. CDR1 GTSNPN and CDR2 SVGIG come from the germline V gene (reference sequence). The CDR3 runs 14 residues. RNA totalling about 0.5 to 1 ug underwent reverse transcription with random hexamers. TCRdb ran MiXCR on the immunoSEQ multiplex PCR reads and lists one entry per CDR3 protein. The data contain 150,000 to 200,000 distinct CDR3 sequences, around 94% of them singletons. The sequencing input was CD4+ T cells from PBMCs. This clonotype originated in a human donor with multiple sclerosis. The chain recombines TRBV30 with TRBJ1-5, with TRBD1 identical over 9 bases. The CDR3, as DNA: TGTGCCTGGAGTATCGGGACAGGGAATCAGCCCCAGCATTTT. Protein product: CAWSIGTGNQPQHF.